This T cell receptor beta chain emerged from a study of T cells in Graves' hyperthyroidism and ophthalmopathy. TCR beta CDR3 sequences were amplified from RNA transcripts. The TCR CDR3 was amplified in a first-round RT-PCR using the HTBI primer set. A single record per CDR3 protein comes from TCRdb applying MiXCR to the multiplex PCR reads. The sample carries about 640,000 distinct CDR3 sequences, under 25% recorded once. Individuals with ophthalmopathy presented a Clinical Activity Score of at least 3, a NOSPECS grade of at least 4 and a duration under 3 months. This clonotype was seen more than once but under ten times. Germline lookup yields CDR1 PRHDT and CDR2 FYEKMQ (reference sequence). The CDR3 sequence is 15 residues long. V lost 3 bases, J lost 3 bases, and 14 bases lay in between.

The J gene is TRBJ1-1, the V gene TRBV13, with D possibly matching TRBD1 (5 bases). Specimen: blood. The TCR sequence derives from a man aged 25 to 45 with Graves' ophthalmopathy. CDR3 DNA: TGTGCCAGCAGCTTCATGGGACCGGAGTACACTGAAGCTTTCTTT. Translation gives CASSFMGPEYTEAFF. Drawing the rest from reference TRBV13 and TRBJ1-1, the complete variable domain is AAGVIQSPRHLIKEKRETATLKCYPIPRHDTVYWYQQGPGQDPQFLISFYEKMQSDKGSIPDRFSAQQFSDYHSELNMSSLELGDSALYFCASSFMGPEYTEAFFGQGTRLTVV.